The entry below describes one T cell receptor beta chain. The data were taken from a study of blood T cell repertoires in COVID-19. TCRdb's table, derived via immunoSEQ multiplex PCR, lists solely in-frame clones and lacks some. The sample lists 100,000 to 150,000 clones; 70% to 90% were seen once. The CDR3 is 15 residues long. CDR1 is SGHNT, CDR2 YENEEA, per germline. After removal of 2 bases from V and 4 bases from J, the junction contained 5 bases not matched to a gene. The origin of this receptor is a woman aged 55-75 years with acute or convalescent COVID-19. The sequencing input was peripheral blood. The chain couples TRBV11-3 to TRBJ1-5; 7 nucleotides agree with TRBD1. This CDR3 reads CASSLLGTDNQPQHF. As DNA, the CDR3 is TGTGCCAGCAGCTTACTGGGGACAGATAATCAGCCCCAGCATTTT.